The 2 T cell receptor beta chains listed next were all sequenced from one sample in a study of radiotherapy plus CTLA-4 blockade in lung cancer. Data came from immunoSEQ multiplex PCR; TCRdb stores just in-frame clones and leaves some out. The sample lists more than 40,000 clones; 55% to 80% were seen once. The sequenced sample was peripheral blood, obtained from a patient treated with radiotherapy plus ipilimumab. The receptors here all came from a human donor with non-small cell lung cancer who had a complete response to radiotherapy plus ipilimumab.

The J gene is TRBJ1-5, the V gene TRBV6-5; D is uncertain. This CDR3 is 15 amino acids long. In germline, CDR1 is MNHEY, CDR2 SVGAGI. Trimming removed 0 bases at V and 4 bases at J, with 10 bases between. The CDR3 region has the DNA TGTGCCAGCAGTTACTCCCGGTCCTCGAATCAGCCCCAGCATTTT. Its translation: CASSYSRSSNQPQHF.

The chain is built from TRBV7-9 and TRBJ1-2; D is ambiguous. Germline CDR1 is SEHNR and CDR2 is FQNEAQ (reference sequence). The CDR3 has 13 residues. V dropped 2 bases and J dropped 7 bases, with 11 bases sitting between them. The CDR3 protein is CASSLSGVGGYTF. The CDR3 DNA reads TGTGCCAGCAGCTTATCCGGGGTCGGTGGCTACACCTTC.